This is a list of T cell receptor beta chains from one sample in a study of shared clonotypes between healthy human individuals. Sequencing used immunoSEQ multiplex PCR; TCRdb keeps in-frame clones, though not all of them. The sample lists over a million clones, more than 95% occurring once. Sequenced: naive CD4+ T cells sorted from blood. The source of these receptors is a man aged 25-45 years in good health. Each CDR3 is given with its conserved first and last residue. D genes are given only for firm matches. Clone size is not always given. Where it is, it says once, few, many or a class for expanded clones.

j_call clone_size v_call d_call cdr3_aa cdr3_nt
TRBJ1-1 - TRBV4-2 - CASSQGADTPATEAFF TGTGCCAGCAGCCAGGGGGCCGACACACCGGCCACTGAAGCTTTCTTT
TRBJ2-7 once TRBV18 TRBD2 CASSPTSGIPPSSYEQYF TGTGCCAGCTCACCAACTAGCGGGATTCCTCCAAGCTCCTACGAGCAGTACTTC
TRBJ2-2 - TRBV4-1 TRBD1 CASSQEPDRANTGELFF TGCGCCAGCAGCCAAGAACCGGACAGGGCGAACACCGGGGAGCTGTTTTTT
TRBJ1-2 - TRBV28 - CASSLRQDNYGYTF TGTGCCAGCAGTTTAAGACAGGATAACTATGGCTACACCTTC
TRBJ1-5 once TRBV5-5 - CASSGAIGTQPQHF TGTGCCAGCAGCGGGGCAATCGGGACGCAGCCCCAGCATTTT
TRBJ2-5 once TRBV6-5 TRBD2 CASSYGLAPYQETQYF TGTGCCAGCAGTTATGGACTAGCGCCGTACCAAGAGACCCAGTACTTC
TRBJ1-3 - TRBV28 - CASSLSRNTIYF TGTGCCAGCAGTTTATCCAGAAACACCATATATTTT
TRBJ1-2 - TRBV29-1 - CSGNDGYGYTF TGCAGCGGAAACGACGGTTATGGCTACACCTTC
TRBJ2-1 - TRBV5-1 TRBD2 CASLWEGLAGGVIHEQFF TGCGCCAGCCTTTGGGAGGGGCTAGCGGGAGGTGTAATCCATGAGCAGTTCTTC
TRBJ2-3 - TRBV7-2 - CATQRAEGNTQYF TGTGCCACCCAACGGGCAGAAGGGAATACGCAGTATTTT
TRBJ1-5 - TRBV21-1 - CASSTQKTNQPQHF TGTGCCAGCAGCACCCAGAAAACCAATCAGCCCCAGCATTTT
TRBJ2-5 - TRBV5-1 - CASSRGDGETQYF TGCGCCAGCAGCAGAGGGGATGGTGAGACCCAGTACTTC
TRBJ2-1 - TRBV5-1 - CASSFGYSYNEQFF TGCGCCAGCAGCTTTGGCTACTCCTACAATGAGCAGTTCTTC
TRBJ2-2 - TRBV28 TRBD1 CASSLPGGSLGELFF TGTGCCAGCAGTTTACCAGGGGGCTCACTCGGGGAGCTGTTTTTT
TRBJ1-2 - TRBV9 - CASSAADYGYTF TGTGCCAGCAGCGCAGCGGACTATGGCTACACCTTC
TRBJ2-7 - TRBV9 - CASSVDGGTTYEQYF TGTGCCAGCAGCGTAGATGGCGGGACCACCTACGAGCAGTACTTC
TRBJ2-7 once TRBV28 TRBD2 CASTPKGLAGGPGYEQYF TGTGCCAGCACCCCCAAAGGACTAGCGGGAGGGCCTGGATACGAGCAGTACTTC
TRBJ2-2 - TRBV9 - CASSVGDLFYRELFF TGTGCCAGCAGCGTAGGGGACCTGTTCTACAGGGAGCTGTTTTTT
TRBJ1-5 once TRBV5-1 - CASSLQGGSNQPQHF TGCGCCAGCAGCCTCCAGGGTGGAAGCAATCAGCCCCAGCATTTT
TRBJ1-1 - TRBV28 - CASWIRVDTEAFF TGTGCCAGCTGGATCAGGGTGGACACTGAAGCTTTCTTT
TRBJ1-2 - TRBV2 - CASRGAGDGYTF TGTGCCAGCCGGGGGGCAGGCGATGGCTACACCTTC
TRBJ2-7 once TRBV30 TRBD2 CAWSPGTSPQYEQYF TGTGCCTGGAGTCCCGGGACTAGTCCTCAATACGAGCAGTACTTC
TRBJ2-1 - TRBV6-6 TRBD2 CASSYSGTSGNEQFF TGTGCCAGCAGTTACTCGGGGACTAGCGGCAATGAGCAGTTCTTC
TRBJ2-2 - TRBV19 TRBD2 CASRVAGVSYTGELFF TGTGCCAGTAGGGTAGCGGGAGTGTCGTACACCGGGGAGCTGTTTTTT
TRBJ1-2 - TRBV6-1 - CASSDIYLGGYTF TGTGCCAGCAGTGATATTTACCTTGGTGGCTACACCTTC
TRBJ2-2 - TRBV6-1 - CASTSFANTGELFF TGTGCCAGCACCAGCTTCGCGAACACCGGGGAGCTGTTTTTT
TRBJ1-1 - TRBV4-3 - CASSLDDRNTGAFF TGCGCCAGCAGCCTCGATGACAGGAACACTGGAGCTTTCTTT
TRBJ1-1 many TRBV7-8 - CASSLAEVTSQAFF TGTGCCAGCAGCTTAGCGGAGGTCACAAGCCAGGCTTTCTTT
TRBJ1-2 once TRBV9 - CASSPQGRVYGYTF TGTGCCAGCAGCCCACAGGGACGGGTCTATGGCTACACCTTC
TRBJ1-2 - TRBV30 - CAWSVRGPPGGYTF TGTGCCTGGAGTGTACGGGGGCCTCCGGGTGGCTACACCTTC
TRBJ2-7 - TRBV19 - CASSITPDSYEQYF TGTGCCAGTAGTATAACCCCGGACAGTTACGAGCAGTACTTC
TRBJ2-7 - TRBV5-6 - CASSLQGTILEQYF TGTGCCAGCAGCTTACAGGGTACAATTCTTGAGCAGTACTTC
TRBJ2-1 - TRBV5-1 - CASSYSGPRTDEQFF TGCGCCAGCAGCTATTCCGGGCCCCGGACCGATGAGCAGTTCTTC
TRBJ2-3 - TRBV19 TRBD2 CASSPGLDTDTQYF TGTGCCAGTAGCCCGGGACTAGATACAGATACGCAGTATTTT
TRBJ2-7 - TRBV5-4 - CASSLGRGSSYEQYF TGTGCCAGCAGCTTGGGTAGGGGCAGCTCCTACGAGCAGTACTTC
TRBJ1-1 - TRBV18 - CASSPLPGPNTEAFF TGTGCCAGCTCACCACTCCCGGGCCCGAACACTGAAGCTTTCTTT
TRBJ2-5 - TRBV5-6 - CASSPEGRGETQYF TGTGCCAGCAGCCCCGAGGGACGGGGGGAGACCCAGTACTTC
TRBJ2-5 once TRBV7-2 TRBD1 CASSLPGQGRTQYF TGTGCCAGCAGCTTACCTGGACAGGGGCGGACCCAGTACTTC
TRBJ2-3 - TRBV11-2 TRBD2 CASSLSGRGSTDTQYF TGTGCCAGCAGCTTAAGCGGGAGGGGTTCCACAGATACGCAGTATTTT
TRBJ2-2 - TRBV10-3 TRBD1 CAISARGLNTGELFF TGTGCCATCAGTGCAAGGGGGCTTAATACCGGGGAGCTGTTTTTT
TRBJ2-7 - TRBV5-5 TRBD1 CASSLGDRASTYEQYF TGTGCCAGCAGCTTGGGGGACAGGGCCAGTACCTACGAGCAGTACTTC
TRBJ2-1 - TRBV18 TRBD2 CASSPGLANYNEQFF TGTGCCAGCTCACCGGGACTAGCTAACTACAATGAGCAGTTCTTC
TRBJ2-3 - TRBV9 TRBD2 CASSPGTSGRSSTDTQYF TGTGCCAGCAGCCCGGGGACTAGCGGGAGGTCCAGCACAGATACGCAGTATTTT
TRBJ2-1 - TRBV2 - CASSETLLENEQFF TGTGCCAGCAGTGAAACTCTGTTAGAAAATGAGCAGTTCTTC
TRBJ2-7 - TRBV18 - CASSPKANSYEQYF TGTGCCAGCTCACCAAAGGCAAACTCCTACGAGCAGTACTTC
TRBJ1-3 once TRBV21-1 - CASSSRTVPSGNTIYF TGTGCCAGCAGCTCCAGGACAGTCCCCTCTGGAAACACCATATATTTT
TRBJ1-1 - TRBV18 - CASSPPSRDKTEAFF TGTGCCAGCTCACCACCTTCCAGGGACAAAACTGAAGCTTTCTTT
TRBJ2-2 - TRBV9 TRBD2 CASSVGASGVSGELFF TGTGCCAGCAGCGTAGGAGCTAGCGGGGTGAGCGGGGAGCTGTTTTTT
TRBJ2-7 - TRBV5-1 - CASSLVPGTYEQYF TGCGCCAGCAGCTTGGTACCAGGTACCTACGAGCAGTACTTC
TRBJ2-7 - TRBV6-5 TRBD2 CASSYSTGGVEQYF TGTGCCAGCAGTTACTCGACGGGGGGGGTCGAGCAGTACTTC
TRBJ2-5 once TRBV7-9 - CASSLVLAWGLETQYF TGTGCCAGCAGCTTAGTGCTAGCATGGGGGCTGGAGACCCAGTACTTC
TRBJ2-2 once TRBV6-1 TRBD2 CASSQGGLAGNTGELFF TGTGCCAGCAGTCAAGGAGGACTAGCGGGAAACACCGGGGAGCTGTTTTTT
TRBJ2-7 - TRBV2 - CASSEQAYRVYEQYF TGTGCCAGCAGTGAACAGGCCTACCGGGTCTACGAGCAGTACTTC
TRBJ2-7 - TRBV6-4 TRBD2 CASSDVWSLAGDIYEQYF TGTGCCAGCAGTGACGTCTGGTCTCTAGCGGGAGATATCTACGAGCAGTACTTC
TRBJ2-3 - TRBV19 - CASTGVYTDTQYF TGTGCCAGTACCGGGGTTTACACAGATACGCAGTATTTT
TRBJ2-7 - TRBV5-1 - CASSWGGISYEQYF TGCGCCAGCAGCTGGGGTGGGATCTCCTACGAGCAGTACTTC
TRBJ1-1 once TRBV6-1 - CASGRGALEAEAFF TGTGCCAGCGGACGGGGGGCGTTAGAAGCTGAAGCTTTCTTT
TRBJ1-2 - TRBV6-4 TRBD1 CASSDPNRGTGDGYTF TGTGCCAGCAGTGACCCCAACAGGGGGACTGGTGATGGCTACACCTTC